The 31 T cell receptor beta chains given below trace back to one sample, sequenced in a study of CD8 T cells in Susac syndrome. RNA in amounts of about 0.5 to 1 ug was reverse transcribed with random hexamers. TCRdb re-called the immunoSEQ multiplex PCR reads through MiXCR, storing one row per CDR3 protein. The sample lists roughly 130,000 distinct CDR3 sequences, approximately 94% seen once, with around 0.12% in the top ten. The sample comprised CD4+ T cells from PBMCs. These receptor sequences come from a human donor with multiple sclerosis.

This clonotype showed up just once. This chain connects TRBV7-9 to TRBJ2-7; D unresolved. The CDR3 spans 15 residues. Trimming removed 1 base from V and 3 bases from J, with 13 bases in between. Germline values: CDR1 SEHNR, CDR2 FQNEAQ (reference sequence). The CDR3 loop reads CASSLGIERDYEQYF. CDR3 sequence (DNA): TGTGCCAGCAGCTTAGGGATTGAAAGGGACTACGAGCAGTACTTC.

J is TRBJ2-2 and V is TRBV5-4; D is ambiguous. V lost 2 bases, J lost 5 bases, and 4 bases lay in between. Germline lookup yields CDR1 SGHNT and CDR2 YYREEE (reference sequence). The CDR3 runs to 12 residues. The CDR3 region is CASSFDTGELFF. DNA of the CDR3: TGTGCCAGCAGCTTCGATACCGGGGAGCTGTTTTTT.

The V and J genes are TRBV7-9 and TRBJ2-5; possibly TRBD2 for D (6 bases). V was shortened by 0 bases and J by 2 bases, with 13 bases between the two germline ends. This CDR3 has 16 amino acids. Germline V gene lookup returns CDR1 SEHNR and CDR2 FQNEAQ (reference sequence). The CDR3 region has the DNA TGTGCCAGCAGCTTAGCGCTTACGGGACTGCAAGAGACCCAGTACTTC. Translating it yields CASSLALTGLQETQYF.

This chain links TRBV25-1 with TRBJ2-3; D is unresolved. V was pared by 4 bases and J by 5 bases, with 13 bases between. The CDR3 length is 14 residues. The germline V gene has CDR1 MGHDK and CDR2 SYGVNS. CDR3 DNA: TGTGCCAGCAGTGTGACAAACATGCGAGATACGCAGTATTTT. It codes for CASSVTNMRDTQYF. The variable domain in full, completed from reference TRBV25-1 and TRBJ2-3, reads EADIYQTPRYLVIGTGKKITLECSQTMGHDKMYWYQQDPGMELHLIHYSYGVNSTEKGDLSSESTVSRIRTEHFPLTLESARPSHTSQYLCASSVTNMRDTQYFGPGTRLTVL.

The V and J genes are TRBV19 and TRBJ1-4, with 7 bases aligning to TRBD1. This CDR3 is built from 14 residues. Looked up from germline, CDR1 is LNHDA and CDR2 is SQIVND (reference sequence). After removal of 6 bases from V and 8 bases from J, the junction contained 9 bases not matched to a gene. The CDR3 nucleotides read TGTGCCAGTAGCCCCACAGGGGAGGCCGAAAAACTGTTTTTT. Encoded protein: CASSPTGEAEKLFF.

The rearrangement joins TRBV19 to TRBJ1-1, with unresolved D. V was pared by 4 bases and J by 3 bases, with 15 bases between. Germline assignment: CDR1 LNHDA and CDR2 SQIVND (reference sequence). CDR3 length: 15 residues. The CDR3 sequence is CASSSLFFHDTEAFF. CDR3 bases: TGTGCCAGTAGTAGCCTCTTTTTCCATGACACTGAAGCTTTCTTT.

CDR3 region: CASSRLTGTTGPDTQYF. In nucleotides, the CDR3 is TGTGCCAGCAGTCGCCTCACCGGGACAACAGGACCAGATACGCAGTATTTT. The rearrangement uses TRBV6-1 and TRBJ2-3, with D possibly being TRBD1 (6 bases). The CDR3 has 17 amino acids. V was shortened by 5 bases and J by 4 bases, with 22 bases between the two germline ends. Germline assignment: CDR1 MNHNS and CDR2 SASEGT.

This clonotype was counted a single time. This chain connects TRBV9 to TRBJ1-2; no definite D call. The CDR3 contains 14 residues. Trimming took off 3 bases at V and 4 bases at J, with 13 bases between the two ends. Germline lookup yields CDR1 SGDLS and CDR2 YYNGEE. The CDR3 protein is CASSAPGAFYGYTF. DNA for the CDR3: TGTGCCAGCAGCGCTCCCGGAGCTTTCTATGGCTACACCTTC. Complete variable domain (other parts from reference TRBV9 and TRBJ1-2): DSGVTQTPKHLITATGQRVTLRCSPRSGDLSVYWYQQSLDQGLQFLIQYYNGEERAKGNILERFSAQQFPDLHSELNLSSLELGDSALYFCASSAPGAFYGYTFGSGTRLTVV.

The CDR3 sequence: CASSVRLAGLQETQYF. As DNA, the CDR3 is TGTGCCAGCAGCGTCCGACTAGCGGGGCTACAAGAGACCCAGTACTTC. The chain is built from TRBV9 and TRBJ2-5; 11 bases align to TRBD2. The ends lost 2 bases at V and 2 bases at J; junction bases unmatched: 5. The germline V gene has CDR1 SGDLS and CDR2 YYNGEE. CDR3 size: 16 residues.

The chain couples TRBV27 to TRBJ2-2; D uncertain. Germline CDR1 and CDR2: MNHEY and SMNVEV (reference sequence). Trimming removed 5 bases from V and 3 bases from J, with 10 bases in between. This CDR3 has 14 residues. Here the CDR3 reads CASSTWADTGELFF. As DNA, the CDR3 is TGTGCCAGCAGTACCTGGGCCGACACCGGGGAGCTGTTTTTT.

The chain has TRBV7-2 and TRBJ2-7; D gene ambiguous. The germline CDR1 and CDR2 sequences are SGHTA and FQGNSA. The V end was cut by 4 bases, the J end by 6 bases, with 13 bases between. This CDR3 is built from 13 residues. Here the CDR3 DNA reads TGTGCCAGCAGCTCCGCCCTAGAGCGCGAGCAGTACTTC. Its translation: CASSSALEREQYF.

This clonotype was picked up one time. J is TRBJ1-2 and V is TRBV29-1, with D unresolved. The germline CDR1 and CDR2 sequences are SQVTM and ANQGSEA. Trimming took off 4 bases at V and 1 base at J, with 7 bases between the two ends. The CDR3 runs 12 residues. CDR3 DNA: TGCAGCGTTGCGGGCAGTAACTATGGCTACACCTTC. Amino acid sequence: CSVAGSNYGYTF.

V usage is TRBV20-1 and J usage is TRBJ1-1, with TRBD1 matching over 7 bases. CDR1 and CDR2 (germline): DFQATT, SNEGSKA (reference sequence). This CDR3 has 13 amino acids. J lost 1 base, V lost 4 bases, and 3 bases had no gene match. CDR3 residues: CSAKRGRNTEAFF. CDR3 DNA: TGCAGTGCTAAGAGGGGGCGGAACACTGAAGCTTTCTTT.

The rearrangement uses TRBV7-9 and TRBJ2-5, with 8 bases fitting TRBD1. Germline V lookup: CDR1 SEHNR, CDR2 FQNEAQ (reference sequence). J gave up 3 bases and V 3 bases, and 3 bases lay outside the gene matches. The CDR3 runs to 14 residues. CDR3 bases: TGTGCCAGCAGCTTTACAGGGGGAGAAGAGACCCAGTACTTC. This encodes CASSFTGGEETQYF.

J is TRBJ1-2 and V is TRBV5-4; D is unresolved. V was pared by 6 bases and J by 3 bases, with 15 bases between. Germline loops: CDR1 SGHNT, CDR2 YYREEE (reference sequence). The CDR3 has 14 residues. CDR3 sequence (DNA): TGTGCCAGCACCCTCACAAGCACCGACTATGGCTACACCTTC. Translation: CASTLTSTDYGYTF. The entire variable domain, with the rest obtained from reference TRBV5-4 and TRBJ1-2, is as follows: ETGVTQSPTHLIKTRGQQVTLRCSSQSGHNTVSWYQQALGQGPQFIFQYYREEENGRGNFPPRFSGLQFPNYSSELNVNALELDDSALYLCASTLTSTDYGYTFGSGTRLTVV.

For the CDR3, the DNA is TGTGCCACCAGCATGGGGACAGGGGGGCAGCCCCAGCATTTT. It specifies CATSMGTGGQPQHF. The rearrangement uses TRBV15 and TRBJ1-5, with 11 bases fitting TRBD1. V was clipped by 4 bases and J by 7 bases; unmatched bases: 3. This CDR3 comprises 14 residues. CDR1 and CDR2 (germline): LNHNV, YYDKDF (reference sequence).

This chain uses TRBV15 with TRBJ1-1, with no clear D. Trimming stripped 0 bases from V and 1 base from J, with 6 bases between. CDR1 and CDR2 (germline): LNHNV, YYDKDF (reference sequence). This CDR3 is built from 14 residues. The CDR3 DNA reads TGTGCCACCAGCAGAGATACGCAGAACACTGAAGCTTTCTTT. Its translation is CATSRDTQNTEAFF.

This chain joins TRBV3-1 and TRBJ1-5; TRBD1 is a possible D gene (5 bases). Germline lookup yields CDR1 LGHDT and CDR2 YNNKEL (reference sequence). The CDR3 has 16 amino acids. The V gene lost 1 base and the J gene lost 7 bases, with 17 bases spanning the gap. The CDR3 protein is CASSQGGTPVGQPQHF. The CDR3 bases are TGTGCCAGCAGCCAAGGGGGGACCCCGGTCGGCCAGCCCCAGCATTTT.

The rearrangement links TRBV20-1 to TRBJ1-1; perhaps TRBD1 as D (6 bases). The CDR3 has 13 amino acids. CDR1 is DFQATT, CDR2 SNEGSKA, per germline (reference sequence). The ends were cut back, 6 bases at V and 3 bases at J, with 14 bases in the middle. CDR3 residues: CSAKGEVDTEAFF. The CDR3 DNA follows: TGCAGTGCCAAGGGGGAGGTGGACACTGAAGCTTTCTTT.

The CDR3 DNA reads TGCAGTGCTGAGGGGACCTCCGGGCGAACAGATACGCAGTATTTT. Translating it yields CSAEGTSGRTDTQYF. The rearrangement uses TRBV20-1 and TRBJ2-3; D tentatively fits TRBD1 or TRBD2 (5 bases each). This CDR3 spans 15 amino acids. Looked up from germline, CDR1 is DFQATT and CDR2 is SNEGSKA (reference sequence). Trimming took off 5 bases at V and 3 bases at J, with 18 bases between the two ends.

The V gene is TRBV7-2, the J gene TRBJ1-1; D unresolved. Germline V CDR1 and CDR2: SGHTA, FQGNSA. V shed 6 bases and J shed 3 bases, with 11 bases lying between them. This CDR3 spans 13 amino acids. The CDR3: CASRKGIDTEAFF. CDR3 in DNA: TGTGCCAGCAGGAAGGGAATTGACACTGAAGCTTTCTTT.

This rearrangement joins TRBV5-1 to TRBJ1-1, with TRBD1 identical over 8 bases. The CDR3 is 16 amino acids. Germline V gene lookup returns CDR1 SGHRS and CDR2 YFSETQ. The V segment lost 4 bases and the J segment 5 bases; nucleotides outside the gene matches: 13. CDR3 region: CASSQDRASGRTEAFF. CDR3 coding DNA: TGCGCCAGCAGCCAGGACAGGGCATCGGGTAGAACTGAAGCTTTCTTT.

J is TRBJ2-5 and V is TRBV9, with 10 bases that match TRBD2. Germline lookup yields CDR1 SGDLS and CDR2 YYNGEE. The V and J ends lost 0 bases and 4 bases, in that order; junction bases with no gene match: 3. CDR3 length: 15 amino acids. The CDR3 region has the DNA TGTGCCAGCAGCGTAGTAACTAGCGGGACAGAGACCCAGTACTTC. Translating it yields CASSVVTSGTETQYF.

The chain carries TRBV6-2 or TRBV6-3 and TRBJ2-1, with TRBD2 matching 7 bases. CDR1 and CDR2 from the germline V gene are MNHEY and SVGEGT. Trimming took 6 bases from V and 0 from J; bases not matched to a gene: 2. This CDR3 comprises 14 residues. The CDR3 DNA follows: TGTGCCAGCAGGACGGGGGGCTCCTACAATGAGCAGTTCTTC. Residues: CASRTGGSYNEQFF.

This clonotype appeared a few times. V usage is TRBV18 and J usage is TRBJ2-1, with D hard to call. CDR1 and CDR2 (germline): KGHSH, LQKENI. V shed 3 bases and J shed 5 bases, with 11 bases lying between them. This CDR3 is built from 14 residues. The CDR3 DNA is TGTGCCAGCTCACCTCAGAACCGGAACAATGAGCAGTTCTTC. This codes for CASSPQNRNNEQFF.

The chain couples TRBV6-5 to TRBJ1-3, with a weak D call TRBD1 (6 bases). CDR1 and CDR2 (germline): MNHEY, SVGAGI. The CDR3 covers 18 residues. V lost 4 bases and J lost 4, with 23 bases in between. CDR3 loop: CASSSRTASLTEGNTIYF. The CDR3 nucleotides are TGTGCCAGCAGTTCCCGGACAGCATCCCTGACGGAAGGAAACACCATATATTTT.

This chain links TRBV29-1 with TRBJ1-1; D is uncertain. The CDR3 sequence is 13 residues long. Germline CDR1 SQVTM, CDR2 ANQGSEA. Trimming took 4 bases from V and 3 from J, leaving 12 bases between them. CDR3 coding DNA: TGCAGCGTTGCGTTACGCAAGGACACTGAAGCTTTCTTT. This translates into CSVALRKDTEAFF. Filled out from reference TRBV29-1 and TRBJ1-1, the complete variable domain reads SAVISQKPSRDICQRGTSLTIQCQVDSQVTMMFWYRQQPGQSLTLIATANQGSEATYESGFVIDKFPISRPNLTFSTLTVSNMSPEDSSIYLCSVALRKDTEAFFGQGTRLTVV.

This chain joins TRBV30 and TRBJ1-4, with D uncertain. Trimming shortened V by 3 bases and J by 10 bases, and 12 bases separated the two germline ends. The CDR3 runs 12 residues. Germline V gene data show CDR1 as GTSNPN and CDR2 as SVGIG (reference sequence). CDR3 protein: CAWRSGNGKLFF. CDR3 DNA: TGTGCCTGGAGGTCGGGTAACGGAAAACTGTTTTTT.

This chain joins TRBV29-1 and TRBJ1-6; D is unresolved. The CDR3 contains 13 residues. The germline V gene encodes CDR1 SQVTM and CDR2 ANQGSEA. The V gene lost 4 bases and the J gene lost 8 bases, with 12 bases spanning the gap. CDR3 sequence reads: CSVGDGGYSPLHF. The CDR3 nucleotides are TGCAGCGTTGGCGACGGAGGCTATTCACCCCTCCACTTT.

This chain connects TRBV5-1 to TRBJ2-5; D might be TRBD1 or TRBD2, each matching 5 bases. The germline V gene encodes CDR1 SGHRS and CDR2 YFSETQ. Trimming removed 0 bases from V and 1 base from J, with 10 bases in between. There are 15 residues in the CDR3. The CDR3, as DNA: TGCGCCAGCAGCTTGGAGGTGGGGACCCAAGAGACCCAGTACTTC. Translation: CASSLEVGTQETQYF.

This clonotype was observed a single time. The V gene is TRBV20-1, the J gene TRBJ1-1; a weak D match, TRBD1 (5 bases). V was trimmed by 6 bases and J by 1 base, leaving 15 bases between them. The germline CDR1 and CDR2 sequences are DFQATT and SNEGSKA (reference sequence). This CDR3 has 14 residues. The CDR3 DNA follows: TGCAGTGCGTACCCGACGGGGCCGAACACTGAAGCTTTCTTT. It is translated as CSAYPTGPNTEAFF.